This T cell receptor beta chain was recorded in a study of T cell responses to AZD1222 COVID-19 vaccine. TCRdb keeps only in-frame clones here, not all; method: immunoSEQ multiplex PCR. Here the sample spans some 170,000 clones, roughly 91% being singletons. CDR1 and CDR2 (germline): MNHEY, SVGEGT. The CDR3 is 14 residues long. The V end was cut by 4 bases, the J end by 4 bases, with 10 bases between. This specimen was peripheral blood, taken 28 days after the second dose of the MenACWY control vaccine. The origin of this receptor is an adult who received the MenACWY meningococcal vaccine as a control. The chain carries TRBV6-2 or TRBV6-3 and TRBJ2-2; D assignment may be TRBD1 or TRBD2 (5 bases each). The CDR3 nucleotides are TGTGCCAGCAGTTCCGGGACGCTCACCGGGGAGCTGTTTTTT. It encodes CASSSGTLTGELFF.